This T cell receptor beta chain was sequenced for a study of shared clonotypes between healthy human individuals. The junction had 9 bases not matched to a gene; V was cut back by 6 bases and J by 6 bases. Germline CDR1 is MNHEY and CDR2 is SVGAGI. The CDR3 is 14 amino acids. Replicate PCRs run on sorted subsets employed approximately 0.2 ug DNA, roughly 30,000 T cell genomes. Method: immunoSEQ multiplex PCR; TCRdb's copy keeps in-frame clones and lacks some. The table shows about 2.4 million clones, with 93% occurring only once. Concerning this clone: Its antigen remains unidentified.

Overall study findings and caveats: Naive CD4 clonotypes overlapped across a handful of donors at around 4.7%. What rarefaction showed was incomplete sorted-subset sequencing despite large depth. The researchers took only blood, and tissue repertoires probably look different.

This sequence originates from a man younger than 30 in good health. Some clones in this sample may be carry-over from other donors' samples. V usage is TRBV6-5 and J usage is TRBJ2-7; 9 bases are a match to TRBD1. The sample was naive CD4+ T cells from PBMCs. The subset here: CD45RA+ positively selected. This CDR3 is CASRDPGQGLEQYF. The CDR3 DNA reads TGTGCCAGCAGGGATCCGGGACAGGGTCTCGAGCAGTACTTC.